Below, 8 T cell receptor beta chains from the same sample are listed, as sequenced in a study of blood T cell repertoires in COVID-19. The method was immunoSEQ multiplex PCR; TCRdb's version includes in-frame clones alone and lacks a portion of them. Of 100,000 to 150,000 clones listed, approximately 84% are singletons. Sequenced input: peripheral blood. The receptors stem from a woman in her 30s who had recovered from COVID-19.

The sample holds one count of this clone. This chain uses TRBV4-1 with TRBJ2-7, with TRBD2 identical over 11 bases. With V trimmed by 8 bases and J by 2 bases, 8 bases remained unmatched. Germline V lookup: CDR1 MGHRA, CDR2 YSYEKL. This CDR3 region has 15 residues. CDR3 in amino acids: CASGLTSGGPYEQYF. The CDR3 DNA reads TGCGCCAGCGGGCTAACTAGCGGGGGTCCCTACGAGCAGTACTTC.

The chain recombines TRBV5-5 with TRBJ2-1; possibly TRBD1 for D (6 bases). V was clipped by 0 bases and J by 6 bases, with 13 bases between them. The germline gives CDR1 SGHKS, CDR2 YYEKEE (reference sequence). The CDR3 spans 15 residues. The CDR3 sequence is CASSLDRDVSNEQFF. DNA of the CDR3: TGTGCCAGCAGCTTGGACAGGGACGTTTCCAATGAGCAGTTCTTC. The full variable domain, rest sourced from reference TRBV5-5 and TRBJ2-1, is DAGVTQSPTHLIKTRGQQVTLRCSPISGHKSVSWYQQVLGQGPQFIFQYYEKEERGRGNFPDRFSARQFPNYSSELNVNALLLGDSALYLCASSLDRDVSNEQFFGPGTRLTVL.

The J gene is TRBJ2-1, the V gene TRBV11-2; D might be TRBD2 (6 bases). V shed 1 base and J shed 8 bases, with 15 bases lying between them. CDR1 is SGHAT and CDR2 is FQNNGV in the germline V gene. The CDR3 is 15 amino acids. CDR3 loop: CASSLGRLSSDEQFF. The CDR3 region has the DNA TGTGCCAGCAGCTTAGGACGTCTCTCTAGCGATGAGCAGTTCTTC.

The chain has TRBV5-6 and TRBJ2-7, with 9 bases aligning to TRBD1. Germline CDR1 SGHDT, CDR2 YYEEEE. This CDR3 region has 14 residues. V gave up 3 bases and J gave up 5 bases; unmatched junction bases: 6. The CDR3 DNA sequence: TGTGCCAGCAGCTGGGGACAGGGTTTGAACGAGCAGTACTTC. This codes for CASSWGQGLNEQYF.

This chain links TRBV5-1 with TRBJ2-3; 9 nucleotides line up with TRBD1. There are 18 residues in the CDR3. CDR1 and CDR2 (germline): SGHRS, YFSETQ. Trimming took 1 base from V and 3 from J; bases not matched to a gene: 12. CDR3 nucleotide sequence: TGCGCCAGCAGCTTGTTATTGGGACAGGGATGGAGGACAGATACGCAGTATTTT. It codes for CASSLLLGQGWRTDTQYF.

The CDR3 sequence is CASSYERNPDTQYF. The CDR3 DNA reads as TGTGCCAGCAGCTACGAGCGTAATCCAGATACGCAGTATTTT. V usage is TRBV9 and J usage is TRBJ2-3, with D unclear. Germline V lookup: CDR1 SGDLS, CDR2 YYNGEE. CDR3 size: 14 residues. V shed 4 bases and J shed 4 bases, with 13 bases lying between them.

CDR3 in DNA: TGCGCCAGCAGTGAGCCCGGTGAAAAACTGTTTTTT. The encoded protein is CASSEPGEKLFF. J is TRBJ1-4 and V is TRBV10-2, with D unclear. The ends were cut back, 2 bases at V and 7 bases at J, with 5 bases in the middle. This CDR3 spans 12 amino acids. In germline, CDR1 is WSHSY, CDR2 SAAADI.

V is TRBV5-5 and J is TRBJ1-2, with D unresolved. Trimming stripped 0 bases from V and 3 bases from J, with 6 bases between. Germline V gene data show CDR1 as SGHKS and CDR2 as YYEKEE (reference sequence). CDR3 size: 13 residues. For the CDR3, the DNA is TGTGCCAGCAGCTTGGACGGAGACTATGGCTACACCTTC. It translates to CASSLDGDYGYTF.